This is a list of T cell receptor beta chains from one sample in a study of T cell responses to AZD1222 COVID-19 vaccine. Measured with immunoSEQ multiplex PCR; TCRdb has only the in-frame clones, and not every one. The data contain 150,000 to 200,000 clones, around 86% of them seen just once; the ten biggest clones take up 2.5% to 3%. Sequenced here: peripheral blood, sampled on day 0 of MenACWY control vaccination. The source of these receptors is an adult in good health. CDR3s include the opening cysteine and the closing phenylalanine or tryptophan. The D gene is left open where the match is weak. The size field is filled for only some rows; it gives once, few, many or a size class.

size	D	J	V	DNA	CDR3
NA	TRBD2	TRBJ2-5	TRBV7-8	TGTGCCAGCAGCTTAGTGGGCGGGAGAGCGATCGTAGAGACCCAGTACTTC	CASSLVGGRAIVETQYF
NA	TRBD1	TRBJ2-7	TRBV6-1	TGTGCCAGCAGTAAGACAGGGGGGGATACCTACGAGCAGTACTTC	CASSKTGGDTYEQYF
NA	NA	TRBJ1-1	TRBV29-1	TGCAGCGGTCTCTTCTTGGACCCGAACACTGAAGCTTTCTTT	CSGLFLDPNTEAFF
few	TRBD1	TRBJ1-5	TRBV7-6	TGTGCCAGCAGCCCCATCGGCAGACAGGGCGACAATCAGCCCCAGCATTTT	CASSPIGRQGDNQPQHF
NA	NA	TRBJ1-1	TRBV6-5	TGTGCCAGCCTCACCCCTGCAGGGAAAGCTTTCTTT	CASLTPAGKAFF
NA	NA	TRBJ1-1	TRBV5-1	TGCGCCAGCAGCTTGGTACAGGGAGGCCTAGAAGCTTTCTTT	CASSLVQGGLEAFF
few	NA	TRBJ2-1	TRBV6-4	TGTGCCAGCAGCGCTAATCCGGGAGTTTTCTACAATGAGCAGTTCTTC	CASSANPGVFYNEQFF
NA	NA	TRBJ2-3	TRBV25-1	TGTGCCAGCACTTTCACAGATACGCAGTATTTT	CASTFTDTQYF
NA	NA	TRBJ1-3	TRBV10-2	TGCGCCAGCAGCCTCGACCTGGACGGTTACTCTGGAAACACCATATATTTT	CASSLDLDGYSGNTIYF
NA	NA	TRBJ2-7	TRBV27	TGTGCCAGCAAGACTAGTGGCTACGAGCAGTACTTC	CASKTSGYEQYF
NA	TRBD2	TRBJ2-5	TRBV6-5	TGTGCCAGCAAAGGGCTAGCGGGGAAAGAGACCCAGTACTTC	CASKGLAGKETQYF
NA	NA	TRBJ1-2	TRBV6-5	TGTGCCAGTACGACGTGGGGGAGTGGCTACACCTTC	CASTTWGSGYTF
NA	TRBD1	TRBJ2-7	TRBV3-1/TRBV3-2	TGTGCCAGCAGCCAAGCTCGAGGACAGGGGAAGGCCCACGAGCAGTACTTC	CASSQARGQGKAHEQYF
NA	NA	TRBJ1-5	TRBV5-6	TGTGCCAGCAGCTTGGGCCAACAGCCCCAGCATTTT	CASSLGQQPQHF
NA	TRBD1	TRBJ1-4	TRBV28	TGTGCCAGCAGTAAGACAGGGGGCAATAATGAAAAACTGTTTTTT	CASSKTGGNNEKLFF
NA	NA	TRBJ1-5	TRBV12-3/TRBV12-4	TGTGCCAGCAGTCCTCCAGGGGTTCAGCCCCAGCATTTT	CASSPPGVQPQHF
once	NA	TRBJ1-1	TRBV27	TGTGCCAGCAGTCCGGACGGATTTAACACTGAAGCTTTCTTT	CASSPDGFNTEAFF
NA	TRBD1	TRBJ2-7	TRBV4-3	TGCGCCACCCGGGACAGGGGTTGGGAGCAGTACTTC	CATRDRGWEQYF
NA	NA	TRBJ2-5	TRBV7-7	TGTGCCAGCAGCGCCATTGGGGGGTCCCAAGAGACCCAGTACTTC	CASSAIGGSQETQYF
NA	TRBD1	TRBJ2-1	TRBV5-1	TGCGCCAGCAGCTCACGAGGACAGGGGGGTTCCAATGAGCAGTTCTTC	CASSSRGQGGSNEQFF
NA	NA	TRBJ2-7	TRBV6-1	TGTGCCAGCAGTGAATGGGGAGTTTACGAGCAGTACTTC	CASSEWGVYEQYF
NA	NA	TRBJ1-5	TRBV27	TGTGCCAGCAGTTTTAGGCAGGGCCTCAATCAGCCCCAGCATTTT	CASSFRQGLNQPQHF
NA	NA	TRBJ2-2	TRBV7-2	TGTGCCAGCAGCTTAGGGCGACACGACACCGGGGAGCTGTTTTTT	CASSLGRHDTGELFF
NA	TRBD2	TRBJ2-5	TRBV30	TGTGCCTGGAGTTTTAGCGGGGGGGCCTGGGAGACCCAGTACTTC	CAWSFSGGAWETQYF
NA	NA	TRBJ1-1	TRBV12-3/TRBV12-4	TGTGCCAGCAGTTTAAAGTCCAACACTGAAGCTTTCTTT	CASSLKSNTEAFF
NA	TRBD1	TRBJ1-1	TRBV5-4	TGTGCCAGCAGCCATGGGACAGCCCGCACTGAAGCTTTCTTT	CASSHGTARTEAFF
NA	NA	TRBJ1-1	TRBV30	TGTGCCTGGAGTTCCGGGGGGAGTCTGAACACTGAAGCTTTCTTT	CAWSSGGSLNTEAFF
few	NA	TRBJ1-5	TRBV4-1	TGCGCCAGCAGCCCCGAGGGCCTAAGCAATCAGCCCCAGCATTTT	CASSPEGLSNQPQHF
NA	NA	TRBJ2-7	TRBV28	TGTGCCAGCAGTTTAGGGCAGCCATACGAGCAGTACTTC	CASSLGQPYEQYF
NA	NA	TRBJ2-3	TRBV5-1	TGCGCCAGCAGCTTGGGTGCTAGCGAATGGACAGATACGCAGTATTTT	CASSLGASEWTDTQYF
NA	TRBD2	TRBJ2-7	TRBV27	TGTGCCAGCAGTGCCGGGACTAGCGGGTCCTACGAGCAGTACTTC	CASSAGTSGSYEQYF
NA	NA	TRBJ2-2	TRBV27	TGTGCCAGCAGTTTAAGGGGCGGGGAGCTGTTTTTT	CASSLRGGELFF
NA	NA	TRBJ2-4	TRBV15	TGTGCCACCAGCAGAGATAGGGGAACAGGGAGCGAAAACATTCAGTACTTC	CATSRDRGTGSENIQYF
NA	TRBD2	TRBJ2-1	TRBV7-3	TGTGCCAGCAGTTCACCGGGACTAGCGGGATCCATTTACAATGAGCAGTTCTTC	CASSSPGLAGSIYNEQFF
NA	TRBD2	TRBJ2-7	TRBV2	TGTGCCAGCAGTGAAAAGGCGGGAGGGCAATACGAGCAGTACTTC	CASSEKAGGQYEQYF
once	NA	TRBJ1-3	TRBV7-8	TGTGCCAGCAGCTCGAGAGTCTCTGGAAACACCATATATTTT	CASSSRVSGNTIYF
NA	NA	TRBJ1-4	TRBV6-5	TGTGCCATCACGGGAGGGCCTAATGAAAAACTGTTTTTT	CAITGGPNEKLFF
NA	NA	TRBJ2-1	TRBV6-6	TGTGCCAGCAGTTACTCGTCTGAGCAGTTCTTC	CASSYSSEQFF
NA	NA	TRBJ1-2	TRBV7-9	TGTGCCAGCAGCTCCAGGGGCGGCGAGAGTGGCTACACCTTC	CASSSRGGESGYTF
once	NA	TRBJ1-1	TRBV7-9	TGTGCCAGCAGCTTAAATCCGGACGAAGCTTTCTTT	CASSLNPDEAFF